These T cell receptor beta chains were read from a single sample in a study of control samples from healthy donors and cancer patients. Assay used: immunoSEQ multiplex PCR; TCRdb lists only in-frame clones, some missing. The sample comprises 70,000 to 100,000 clones, approximately 88% of which are singletons, and approximately 7.6% rests with the top ten. The specimen sequenced was blood. Every receptor here comes from a woman in her fifties or sixties in good health. Each CDR3 is given with its conserved first and last residue. A D gene is named only where the DNA matches it firmly. Rows may omit the clone size; those that give it use once, few, many or a size class.

D gene	V gene	J gene	clone size	CDR3 protein	CDR3 DNA
TRBD2	TRBV4-1	TRBJ2-4	.	CASSQEEGPSGRKNIQYF	TGCGCCAGCAGCCAAGAGGAGGGACCGAGCGGGAGGAAAAACATTCAGTACTTC
.	TRBV18	TRBJ1-5	.	CASSEGQISNQPQHF	TGTGCCAGCTCAGAAGGACAGATAAGCAATCAGCCCCAGCATTTT
.	TRBV4-2	TRBJ2-5	.	CASSQDLAVWETQYF	TGTGCCAGCAGCCAAGATCTTGCGGTCTGGGAGACCCAGTACTTC
TRBD2	TRBV5-1	TRBJ2-5	.	CASSLAAGTQETQYF	TGCGCCAGCAGCTTGGCAGCGGGGACTCAAGAGACCCAGTACTTC
.	TRBV7-9	TRBJ1-2	.	CASSLTPFGQARGYTF	TGTGCCAGCAGCTTAACTCCTTTCGGCCAAGCTCGGGGCTACACCTTC
.	TRBV5-4	TRBJ1-1	.	CASSSLTEAFF	TGTGCCAGCAGCTCCCTAACTGAAGCTTTCTTT
.	TRBV7-9	TRBJ1-1	once	CASSHQVQFRGTEAFF	TGTGCCAGCAGCCACCAGGTACAGTTTCGGGGCACTGAAGCTTTCTTT
.	TRBV7-9	TRBJ1-2	.	CASSFRGDGYTF	TGTGCCAGCAGCTTTCGAGGGGATGGCTACACCTTC
TRBD1	TRBV3-1/TRBV3-2	TRBJ1-2	.	CASSISGTGITF	TGTGCCAGCAGCATTTCCGGGACAGGGATCACCTTC
.	TRBV5-4	TRBJ2-1	.	CASSETIYNEQFF	TGTGCCAGCAGCGAGACTATATACAATGAGCAGTTCTTC
TRBD1	TRBV5-5	TRBJ1-2	.	CASSKGQDYGYTF	TGTGCCAGCAGCAAAGGACAGGACTATGGCTACACCTTC
.	TRBV12-3/TRBV12-4	TRBJ1-1	.	CASSTTANTEAFF	TGTGCCAGCAGTACGACAGCGAACACTGAAGCTTTCTTT
TRBD1	TRBV7-9	TRBJ1-2	.	CASSLTGGSNYGYTF	TGTGCCAGCAGCCTAACAGGGGGCTCCAACTATGGCTACACCTTC
.	TRBV7-9	TRBJ2-1	.	CASSQSPGGREQFF	TGTGCCAGCAGCCAGTCACCGGGGGGCCGTGAGCAGTTCTTC
.	TRBV15	TRBJ1-1	.	CATSRDKVRAFF	TGTGCCACCAGCAGAGATAAGGTGCGTGCTTTCTTT
.	TRBV7-3	TRBJ1-3	.	CASSGSPGNTIYF	TGTGCCAGCAGCGGATCACCTGGAAACACCATATATTTT
TRBD2	TRBV11-2	TRBJ2-1	.	CASSLVLAGGPVQFF	TGTGCCAGCAGCTTAGTACTAGCGGGGGGGCCAGTGCAGTTCTTC
TRBD1	TRBV5-1	TRBJ2-5	.	CASSLGTGSQETQYF	TGCGCCAGCAGCCTAGGGACAGGTTCTCAAGAGACCCAGTACTTC
TRBD2	TRBV4-1	TRBJ2-3	.	CASSHTLAGADTQYF	TGCGCCAGCAGCCATACGCTAGCGGGAGCGGATACGCAGTATTTT
.	TRBV5-1	TRBJ2-2	.	CASSPSRGNTGELFF	TGCGCCAGCAGCCCCTCCCGCGGGAACACCGGGGAGCTGTTTTTT
.	TRBV5-1	TRBJ2-1	.	CASSFGLPSNEQFF	TGCGCCAGCAGCTTTGGACTACCCTCCAATGAGCAGTTCTTC
.	TRBV10-3	TRBJ2-3	.	CAISGHGADTQYF	TGTGCCATCAGTGGACATGGGGCAGATACGCAGTATTTT
.	TRBV11-3	TRBJ1-1	.	CASSLGGIGEAFF	TGTGCCAGCAGCTTAGGGGGGATCGGGGAAGCTTTCTTT
TRBD2	TRBV4-1	TRBJ2-1	.	CASSQPPSGTYNEQFF	TGCGCCAGCAGCCAACCCCCTAGCGGGACCTACAATGAGCAGTTCTTC
TRBD2	TRBV15	TRBJ2-1	.	CATSKTAGGHREQFF	TGTGCCACCAGCAAGACGGCGGGAGGGCATAGGGAGCAGTTCTTC
.	TRBV5-1	TRBJ1-1	.	CASSLTGRKTNTEAFF	TGCGCCAGCAGCTTGACAGGGAGGAAGACGAACACTGAAGCTTTCTTT
.	TRBV11-3	TRBJ2-3	.	CASSLSLRTDTQYF	TGTGCCAGCAGCTTATCACTCCGCACAGATACGCAGTATTTT
.	TRBV2	TRBJ2-3	.	CASSDPAGSRDTQYF	TGTGCCAGCAGTGACCCTGCGGGCTCACGAGATACGCAGTATTTT
.	TRBV6-5	TRBJ2-7	.	CASSTGYEQYF	TGTGCCAGCAGTACGGGGTACGAGCAGTACTTC
.	TRBV2	TRBJ1-1	.	CASSEGWGQNTEAFF	TGTGCCAGCAGTGAAGGTTGGGGACAGAACACTGAAGCTTTCTTT
TRBD2	TRBV29-1	TRBJ2-3	.	CSAGGASGRLSTDTQYF	TGCAGCGCTGGGGGGGCTAGCGGGAGACTTAGCACAGATACGCAGTATTTT
.	TRBV28	TRBJ2-4	.	CASSLRPNIQYF	TGTGCCAGCAGTTTAAGACCAAACATTCAGTACTTC
TRBD1	TRBV5-1	TRBJ2-2	.	CASSHRGQGVYTGELFF	TGCGCCAGCAGCCACCGGGGACAGGGAGTGTACACCGGGGAGCTGTTTTTT
TRBD2	TRBV19	TRBJ2-3	.	CASSRLAGGSTDTQYF	TGTGCCAGTAGTAGACTAGCGGGGGGGAGCACAGATACGCAGTATTTT
.	TRBV28	TRBJ2-7	.	CASSPPGRDSYEQYF	TGTGCCAGCAGTCCCCCGGGCAGGGACTCCTACGAGCAGTACTTC
TRBD1	TRBV7-2	TRBJ1-1	once	CASSFPRDRGLGTEAFF	TGTGCCAGCAGCTTCCCCCGGGACAGGGGGCTGGGAACTGAAGCTTTCTTT
.	TRBV6-4	TRBJ2-3	few	CASSLGPGDTDTQYF	TGTGCCAGCAGCCTCGGACCCGGTGACACAGATACGCAGTATTTT
.	TRBV7-2	TRBJ2-7	.	CASSPALRGEQYF	TGTGCCAGCAGCCCGGCCTTGAGGGGCGAGCAGTACTTC
TRBD1	TRBV19	TRBJ1-5	.	CASSARQGGVGQPQHF	TGTGCCAGTAGTGCCCGACAGGGGGGGGTCGGTCAGCCCCAGCATTTT
.	TRBV30	TRBJ1-6	.	CAWSQGQFDNSPLHF	TGTGCCTGGAGTCAAGGACAGTTCGATAATTCACCCCTCCACTTT
.	TRBV5-1	TRBJ1-2	.	CASSLAPGIDYGYTF	TGCGCCAGCAGCTTGGCCCCGGGGATAGACTATGGCTACACCTTC
.	TRBV27	TRBJ1-2	.	CASSPGIHNYGYTF	TGTGCCAGCAGTCCGGGGATCCATAACTATGGCTACACCTTC
TRBD2	TRBV27	TRBJ2-3	.	CASSLLAGGTDTQYF	TGTGCCAGCAGTTTACTAGCGGGAGGCACAGATACGCAGTATTTT
TRBD2	TRBV5-1	TRBJ2-7	.	CASSLVSGSSYEQYF	TGCGCCAGCAGCTTGGTTAGCGGGAGCTCCTACGAGCAGTACTTC
.	TRBV9	TRBJ2-5	.	CASSAGPLETQYF	TGTGCCAGCAGCGCAGGGCCACTAGAGACCCAGTACTTC
.	TRBV29-1	TRBJ2-1	once	CSVEGGARYNEQFF	TGCAGCGTTGAGGGGGGGGCTCGGTACAATGAGCAGTTCTTC
.	TRBV13	TRBJ1-2	.	CASSLRLQWAYDYTF	TGTGCCAGCAGCTTGCGACTTCAGTGGGCCTATGACTACACCTTC
.	TRBV19	TRBJ1-5	.	CASSIVGDGYQPQHF	TGTGCCAGTAGTATAGTTGGGGACGGATATCAGCCCCAGCATTTT
TRBD1	TRBV7-2	TRBJ1-2	.	CASSLQGAPYGYTF	TGTGCCAGCAGCTTGCAGGGGGCCCCCTATGGCTACACCTTC
TRBD2	TRBV2	TRBJ2-1	.	CASSGSGAIYNEQFF	TGTGCCAGCAGCGGAAGCGGGGCCATATACAATGAGCAGTTCTTC
TRBD1	TRBV6-5	TRBJ1-6	.	CASSSTGGPKSPLHF	TGTGCCAGCAGTTCGACAGGGGGCCCGAAATCACCCCTCCACTTT
.	TRBV19	TRBJ1-1	.	CASSIDQGEMNTEAFF	TGTGCCAGTAGTATAGATCAGGGAGAGATGAACACTGAAGCTTTCTTT